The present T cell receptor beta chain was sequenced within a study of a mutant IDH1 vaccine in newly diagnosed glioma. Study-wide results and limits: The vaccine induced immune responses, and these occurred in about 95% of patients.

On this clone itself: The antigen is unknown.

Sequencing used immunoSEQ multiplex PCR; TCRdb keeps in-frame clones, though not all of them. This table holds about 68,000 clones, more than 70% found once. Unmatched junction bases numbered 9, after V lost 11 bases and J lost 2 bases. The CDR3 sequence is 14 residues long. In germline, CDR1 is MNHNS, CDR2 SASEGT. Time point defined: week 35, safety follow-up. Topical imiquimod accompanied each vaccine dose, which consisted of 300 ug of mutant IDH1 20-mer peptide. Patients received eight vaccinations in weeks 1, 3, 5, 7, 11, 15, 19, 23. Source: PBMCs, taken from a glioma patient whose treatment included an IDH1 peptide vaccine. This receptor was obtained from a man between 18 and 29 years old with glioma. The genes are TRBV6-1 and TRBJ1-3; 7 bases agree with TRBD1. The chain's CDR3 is CAGVEDRPGNTIYF. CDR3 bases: TGTGCCGGAGTAGAGGACAGGCCTGGAAACACCATATATTTT.